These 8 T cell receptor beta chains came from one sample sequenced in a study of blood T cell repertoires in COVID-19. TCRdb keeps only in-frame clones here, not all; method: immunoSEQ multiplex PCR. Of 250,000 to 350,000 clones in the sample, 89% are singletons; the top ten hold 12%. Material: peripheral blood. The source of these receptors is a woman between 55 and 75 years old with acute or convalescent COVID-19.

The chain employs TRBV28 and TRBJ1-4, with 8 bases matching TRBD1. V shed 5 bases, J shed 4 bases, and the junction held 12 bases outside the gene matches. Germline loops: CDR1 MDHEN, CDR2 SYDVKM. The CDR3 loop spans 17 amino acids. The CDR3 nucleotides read TGTGCCAGCAGTCCCTTATCCCGGGGACAGGTTAATGAAAAACTGTTTTTT. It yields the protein CASSPLSRGQVNEKLFF.

The CDR3 loop is CASSLPAGRNSPLHF. The CDR3 DNA sequence: TGTGCCAGCAGCTTACCGGCAGGGCGCAATTCACCCCTCCACTTT. The gene calls are TRBV7-6 and TRBJ1-6, with D possibly being TRBD1 (5 bases). The CDR3 contains 15 residues. From germline, CDR1 is SGHVS and CDR2 FNYEAQ. V lost 2 bases to trimming and J lost 7 bases, with 12 bases between them.

The DNA for the CDR3 is TGTGCCAGCAGCTTGGGTCAACGGGAGAATGGCAATGAGCAGTTCTTC. It translates to CASSLGQRENGNEQFF. The rearrangement uses TRBV7-6 and TRBJ2-1; D may be TRBD2 (6 bases). This CDR3 has 16 amino acids. Germline CDR1 reads SGHVS; CDR2 reads FNYEAQ. V lost 3 bases, J lost 6 bases, and 18 bases lay in between.

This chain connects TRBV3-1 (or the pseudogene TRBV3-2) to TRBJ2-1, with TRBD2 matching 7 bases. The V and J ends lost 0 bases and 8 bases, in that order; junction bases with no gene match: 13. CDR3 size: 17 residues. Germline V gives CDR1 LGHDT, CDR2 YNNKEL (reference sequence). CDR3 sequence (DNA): TGTGCCAGCAGCCAAGAAAGGCCCGGGCTAGCGGTCCATGAGCAGTTCTTC. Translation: CASSQERPGLAVHEQFF.

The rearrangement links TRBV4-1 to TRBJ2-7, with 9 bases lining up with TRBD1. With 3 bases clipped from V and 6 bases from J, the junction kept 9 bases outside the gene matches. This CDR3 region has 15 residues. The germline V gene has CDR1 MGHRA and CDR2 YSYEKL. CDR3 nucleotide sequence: TGCGCCAGCAGCCATAGCCCGGGACAGGGTTCCGAGCAGTACTTC. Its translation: CASSHSPGQGSEQYF.

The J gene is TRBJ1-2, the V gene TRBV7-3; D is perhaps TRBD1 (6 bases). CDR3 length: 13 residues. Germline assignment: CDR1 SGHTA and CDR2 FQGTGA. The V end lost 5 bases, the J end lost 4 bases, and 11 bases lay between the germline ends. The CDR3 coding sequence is TGTGCCAGCAGCCCTCAGGGGACCTATGGCTACACCTTC. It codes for CASSPQGTYGYTF. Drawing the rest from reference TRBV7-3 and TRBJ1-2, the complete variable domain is GAGVSQTPSNKVTEKGKYVELRCDPISGHTALYWYRQSLGQGPEFLIYFQGTGAADDSGLPNDRFFAVRPEGSVSTLKIQRTERGDSAVYLCASSPQGTYGYTFGSGTRLTVV.

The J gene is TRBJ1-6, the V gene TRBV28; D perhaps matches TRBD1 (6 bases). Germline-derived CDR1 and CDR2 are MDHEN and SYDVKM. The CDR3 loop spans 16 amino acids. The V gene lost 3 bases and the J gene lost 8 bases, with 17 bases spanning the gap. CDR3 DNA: TGTGCCAGCAGTTTGGGCAAGGGCAGGGGATATTCACCCCTCCACTTT. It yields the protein CASSLGKGRGYSPLHF. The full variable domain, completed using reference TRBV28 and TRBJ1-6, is DVKVTQSSRYLVKRTGEKVFLECVQDMDHENMFWYRQDPGLGLRLIYFSYDVKMKEKGDIPEGYSVSREKKERFSLILESASTNQTSMYLCASSLGKGRGYSPLHFGNGTRLTVT.

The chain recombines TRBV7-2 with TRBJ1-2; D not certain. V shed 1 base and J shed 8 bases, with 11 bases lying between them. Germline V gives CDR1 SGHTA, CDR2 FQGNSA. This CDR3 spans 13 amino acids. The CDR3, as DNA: TGTGCCAGCAGCTTAGGGAGGCGTCAAGGCTACACCTTC. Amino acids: CASSLGRRQGYTF.